A selection of T cell receptor beta chains follows, all from one sample in a study of T cells in Graves' hyperthyroidism and ophthalmopathy. Using its own MiXCR run on the multiplex PCR reads, TCRdb lists one record per CDR3 protein. The sample comprises 500,000 to 600,000 distinct CDR3 sequences, approximately 16% of which are singletons, and 15% to 20% rests with the top ten. The sequenced sample was blood. These receptors came from a woman in her late teens or twenties with Graves' hyperthyroidism. CDR3s include the opening cysteine and the closing phenylalanine or tryptophan. The order of the fields is D gene, V gene, J gene, clone size, CDR3 DNA, CDR3 protein. D genes are given only for firm matches. Expanded clones are given a class, and other clones once, few, many or no size at all.

TRBD1	TRBV19	TRBJ1-2	NA	TGTGCCAGTAGTCCAGACAGGGGAGTTAGGTATGGCTACACCTTC	CASSPDRGVRYGYTF
NA	TRBV4-1	TRBJ2-1	NA	TGCGCCAGCAGCCAAGATTTGACCAATGAGCAGTTCTTC	CASSQDLTNEQFF
TRBD1	TRBV3-1	TRBJ2-1	NA	TGTGCCAGCAAGCCGGGACAGCCCTACAATGAGCAGTTCTTC	CASKPGQPYNEQFF
NA	TRBV5-6	TRBJ2-7	NA	TGTGCCAGCAGCTCAACTAGTTTCTACGAGCAGTACTTC	CASSSTSFYEQYF
TRBD2	TRBV12-5	TRBJ2-1	many	TGTGCTAGTGGCGCGGGGCGGGAGAAGGTTGAGCAGTTCTTC	CASGAGREKVEQFF
NA	TRBV4-3	TRBJ2-7	few	TGCGCCAGCAGCCAAGATCTTGGCAGGACCTACGAGCAGTACTTC	CASSQDLGRTYEQYF
NA	TRBV7-2	TRBJ2-1	many	TGTGCCAGCAGCCTGCGGTCGGTAAGCTCCGATGAGCAGTTCTTC	CASSLRSVSSDEQFF
NA	TRBV29-1	TRBJ2-2	many	TGCAGCGTTGGACACACCGGGGAGCTGTTTTTT	CSVGHTGELFF
NA	TRBV28	TRBJ2-5	many	TGTGCCAGCACCCATCGGTCTTTCCTAGCAGGATTCGGGGAGACCCAGTACTTC	CASTHRSFLAGFGETQYF
NA	TRBV10-3	TRBJ1-1	NA	TGTGCCATCAGTGAGTCAATGCCGGGGCAGTCGGTGAACACTGAAGCTTTCTTT	CAISESMPGQSVNTEAFF
NA	TRBV7-2	TRBJ1-2	few	TGTGCCAGCAGCTTAGATTCGGGGATTGACTATGGCTACACCTTC	CASSLDSGIDYGYTF
NA	TRBV19	TRBJ1-5	NA	TGTGCCAGCATCGGGGGCCTGAGCAATCAGCCCCAGCATTTT	CASIGGLSNQPQHF
TRBD2	TRBV7-9	TRBJ2-2	many	TGTGCCAGCAGCCTCGGGAGGGCGGGCACCGGGGAGCTGTTTTTT	CASSLGRAGTGELFF
NA	TRBV12-3/TRBV12-4	TRBJ2-2	few	TGTGCCAGCACCCCAAAGGGGCTTAGGACCGGGGAGCTGTTTTTT	CASTPKGLRTGELFF
NA	TRBV12-3/TRBV12-4	TRBJ1-1	many	TGTGCCAGCAGTTTCACAGGGTATACTGAAGCTTTCTTT	CASSFTGYTEAFF
NA	TRBV6-6	TRBJ1-1	many	TGTGCCAGCAGTTACCACGGACGGGAGGCTGAAGCTTTCTTT	CASSYHGREAEAFF
TRBD1	TRBV29-1	TRBJ2-1	many	TGCAGCGTTGAAAGCCGGACAGGTGTGTACAATGAGCAGTTCTTC	CSVESRTGVYNEQFF
TRBD2	TRBV18	TRBJ2-7	NA	TGTGCCAGCTCACCAGGAGGGGGGAGCGGGAGCTACGAGCAGTACTTC	CASSPGGGSGSYEQYF
TRBD1	TRBV7-9	TRBJ2-5	many	TGCGCCAGCAGTCGGACAGGGGAGACCCAGTACTTC	CASSRTGETQYF
NA	TRBV5-1	TRBJ2-2	NA	TGCGCCAGCAGCTTGACGCCAACTTATGGGGGCACCGGGGAGCTGTTTTTT	CASSLTPTYGGTGELFF
NA	TRBV5-1	TRBJ2-3	many	TGCGCCAGCAGCACGGGCCGTAGCACAGATACGCAGTATTTT	CASSTGRSTDTQYF
TRBD2	TRBV25-1	TRBJ2-1	NA	TGTGCCAGCTCATCGGGATCAGCGGGAGCGGGGAATGAGCAGTTCTTC	CASSSGSAGAGNEQFF
NA	TRBV28	TRBJ1-2	many	TGTGCCAGCAGTCTCCACGGGACGGACTATGGCTACACCTTC	CASSLHGTDYGYTF
TRBD1	TRBV5-1	TRBJ1-6	NA	TGCGCCAGCAGCCCTACACTCTTTGGACAGGGGGCTAGGAATTCACCCCTCCACTTT	CASSPTLFGQGARNSPLHF
NA	TRBV6-2/TRBV6-3	TRBJ2-2	many	TGTGCCAGCAGTTACGAACCCGGGACTCCTAACACCGGGGAGCTGTTTTTT	CASSYEPGTPNTGELFF
NA	TRBV12-3/TRBV12-4	TRBJ2-7	NA	TGTGCCAGCAGCGGCAGAGCCTACGAGCAGTACTTC	CASSGRAYEQYF
NA	TRBV20-1	TRBJ2-5	many	TGCAGTGCCGGTGGGGGAGTGTACCAAGAGACCCAGTACTTC	CSAGGGVYQETQYF
NA	TRBV6-1	TRBJ1-5	NA	TGTGCCAGCAGTAAGAACAGGGCCCATAGCAATCAGCCCCAGCATTTT	CASSKNRAHSNQPQHF
TRBD1	TRBV5-5	TRBJ1-1	NA	TGTGCCAGCAGACAACTAGACAGGGAATGGTCTTTCTTT	CASRQLDREWSFF